The 22 T cell receptor beta chains below come from one sample, sequenced in a study of blood T cell repertoires in COVID-19. Using immunoSEQ multiplex PCR, the repertoire was profiled, and TCRdb retains in-frame clones only, with some absent. In the table there are about 160,000 clones, about 80% of which are singletons. The specimen was peripheral blood. Receptors were obtained from a woman of 80 years or more with acute or convalescent COVID-19.

The chain employs TRBV19 and TRBJ1-5; tentatively, D is TRBD1 (6 bases). CDR1 is LNHDA and CDR2 is SQIVND in the germline V gene (reference sequence). Deletions cut 5 bases from V and 1 base from J, with 18 bases between. This CDR3 comprises 17 residues. For the CDR3, the DNA is TGTGCCAGTAGTTATGAGGTTGGTAGGGGGAGCAATCAGCCCCAGCATTTT. It codes for CASSYEVGRGSNQPQHF.

V is TRBV10-3 and J is TRBJ2-7; 15 positions match TRBD2. Germline CDR1 is ENHRY and CDR2 is SYGVKD. After removal of 7 bases from V and 7 bases from J, the junction contained 2 bases not matched to a gene. The CDR3 loop spans 13 amino acids. The CDR3 nucleotides are TGTGCCATCAAGGGACTAGCGGGAGGTGAGCAGTACTTC. Amino acid sequence: CAIKGLAGGEQYF.

This chain joins TRBV29-1 and TRBJ1-2; TRBD1 matches 11 bases. With V trimmed by 6 bases and J by 8 bases, 8 bases remained unmatched. There are 13 residues in the CDR3. Germline CDR1 SQVTM, CDR2 ANQGSEA. The CDR3 nucleotides read TGCAGCGTCAACGGACAGGGGGCATGGGGCTACACCTTC. As protein: CSVNGQGAWGYTF.

The chain has TRBV3-1 (or the pseudogene TRBV3-2) and TRBJ2-5; possibly TRBD1 for D (5 bases). This CDR3 has 14 residues. The germline gives CDR1 LGHDT, CDR2 YNNKEL (reference sequence). V lost 2 bases and J lost 3, with 10 bases in between. The CDR3 nucleotides are TGTGCCAGCAGCCAAAAAGGCAGGGAAGAGACCCAGTACTTC. As protein: CASSQKGREETQYF.

This clone was picked up a small number of times. As DNA, the CDR3 is TGCGCCAGCAGCTTCCAGGGGGCCGGAGATACGCAGTATTTT. Protein sequence: CASSFQGAGDTQYF. V gene TRBV5-1 combines with J gene TRBJ2-3; 8 nucleotides align to TRBD1. The V segment lost 2 bases and the J segment 5 bases; nucleotides outside the gene matches: 4. Germline values: CDR1 SGHRS, CDR2 YFSETQ. The CDR3 covers 14 residues.

J is TRBJ2-4 and V is TRBV4-1; a possible D gene is TRBD2 (6 bases). Germline V gives CDR1 MGHRA, CDR2 YSYEKL. CDR3 size: 15 residues. Trimming left V 0 bases short and J 8 bases short, with 14 bases between. The CDR3: CASSQDGLGGDIQYF. The CDR3 bases are TGCGCCAGCAGCCAAGACGGTCTAGGCGGGGACATTCAGTACTTC.

This chain links TRBV30 with TRBJ1-1; TRBD1 aligns across 7 bases. The trim removed 2 bases at V and 6 bases at J, leaving 6 bases unmatched. Germline V gives CDR1 GTSNPN, CDR2 SVGIG (reference sequence). The CDR3 has 13 residues. The CDR3 bases are TGTGCCTGGAGTTTGACAGGGTTGGCTGAAGCTTTCTTT. Amino acids: CAWSLTGLAEAFF.

This clone showed up just a few times. DNA for the CDR3: TGCGCCAGCAGCTTTGGAGACCCATCCTACAATGAGCAGTTCTTC. Its protein is CASSFGDPSYNEQFF. The chain links TRBV5-1 to TRBJ2-1; D remains ambiguous. Per the germline V gene, CDR1 is SGHRS and CDR2 is YFSETQ. V shed 2 bases and J shed 1 base, with 10 bases lying between them. This CDR3 region has 15 residues.

V is TRBV2 and J is TRBJ1-2; D uncertain. This CDR3 region has 12 residues. Germline V gene sequence: CDR1 SNHLY, CDR2 FYNNEI. Trimming cost V 7 bases and J 5 bases, with 11 bases left between them. The CDR3 loop is CASMATPYGYTF. CDR3 bases: TGTGCCAGCATGGCGACACCTTATGGCTACACCTTC.

This chain connects TRBV19 to TRBJ2-7; maybe TRBD1 (6 bases). The CDR3 sequence is 15 residues long. In germline, CDR1 is LNHDA, CDR2 SQIVND (reference sequence). V lost 8 bases and J lost 2, with 19 bases in between. The CDR3 nucleotides are TGTGCCAGTCACACGGGCCAGGGGACCACCTACGAGCAGTACTTC. Protein sequence: CASHTGQGTTYEQYF.

This clone showed up just once. This sequence joins TRBV19 and TRBJ1-1; D remains ambiguous. Germline V CDR1 and CDR2: LNHDA, SQIVND (reference sequence). The CDR3 is made up of 14 amino acids. Trimming removed 4 bases at V and 7 bases at J, with 16 bases between. CDR3 nucleotide sequence: TGTGCCAGTAGTACCCGTGGCGGGGTGATTGAAGCTTTCTTT. Protein product: CASSTRGGVIEAFF.

This clone was detected once. V is TRBV28 and J is TRBJ2-3; 14 positions match TRBD2. The trim removed 6 bases at V and 6 bases at J, leaving 5 bases unmatched. The CDR3 runs 15 residues. Per germline, CDR1 MDHEN and CDR2 SYDVKM. CDR3 in DNA: TGTGCCAGCAGAAGGACTAGCGGGAGGTCGGATACGCAGTATTTT. As protein: CASRRTSGRSDTQYF.

The chain recombines TRBV29-1 with TRBJ2-1, with D maybe TRBD2 (6 bases). Trimming shortened V by 4 bases and J by 3 bases, and 7 bases separated the two germline ends. The CDR3 contains 12 residues. CDR1 and CDR2 (germline): SQVTM, ANQGSEA. The CDR3, as DNA: TGCAGCGTTGGGAGGGGCTACAATGAGCAGTTCTTC. Protein product: CSVGRGYNEQFF.

The chain has TRBV11-2 and TRBJ1-1, with 8 bases fitting TRBD1. This CDR3 spans 13 amino acids. Looked up from germline, CDR1 is SGHAT and CDR2 is FQNNGV. Unmatched junction bases numbered 5, after V lost 6 bases and J lost 5 bases. The CDR3, as DNA: TGTGCCAGCAGGAAGAACAGGGGGACTGAAGCTTTCTTT. Amino acids: CASRKNRGTEAFF.

CDR3 residues: CASSERGTSTDTQYF. The DNA of the CDR3 is TGTGCCAGCAGTGAACGCGGCACTAGCACAGATACGCAGTATTTT. This chain joins TRBV6-1 and TRBJ2-3; D uncertain. Germline assignment: CDR1 MNHNS and CDR2 SASEGT. The V end was cut by 2 bases, the J end by 0 bases, with 9 bases between. The CDR3 consists of 15 residues.

The chain carries TRBV6-5 and TRBJ2-1; D perhaps matches TRBD1 (5 bases). Trimming removed 6 bases at V and 1 base at J, with 10 bases between. Germline V lookup: CDR1 MNHEY, CDR2 SVGAGI. This CDR3 is built from 14 residues. CDR3 DNA: TGTGCCAGCAGCGGTGACAGTTCCTACAATGAGCAGTTCTTC. It is translated as CASSGDSSYNEQFF.

This clone has a single count. This chain joins TRBV12-5 and TRBJ1-5; D call uncertain. The CDR3 has 14 residues. The V end was cut by 5 bases, the J end by 3 bases, with 11 bases between. CDR1 and CDR2 from the germline V gene are LGHNT and FRNRAP. The CDR3 sequence: CASGLGGNNQPQHF. Here the CDR3 DNA reads TGTGCTAGTGGTCTGGGAGGTAACAATCAGCCCCAGCATTTT.

This chain connects TRBV19 to TRBJ1-5; 8 bases are shared with TRBD1. This CDR3 contains 14 residues. Losses at the gene ends were 8 bases for V and 4 bases for J; bases not matched to a gene: 7. CDR1 is LNHDA, CDR2 SQIVND, per germline (reference sequence). The CDR3 is CASHRQGPNQPQHF. Written as DNA, the CDR3 is TGTGCCAGTCATCGACAGGGGCCTAATCAGCCCCAGCATTTT.

The chain combines TRBV19 with TRBJ1-2; D not resolved. Trimming took off 3 bases at V and 8 bases at J, with 13 bases between the two ends. Germline loops: CDR1 LNHDA, CDR2 SQIVND (reference sequence). The CDR3 totals 13 residues. The CDR3 sequence is CASSMEQTGGYTF. The CDR3 bases are TGTGCCAGTAGTATGGAACAGACGGGGGGCTACACCTTC.

This chain connects TRBV29-1 to TRBJ2-1, with 9 nucleotides matching TRBD1. CDR3 length equals 14 residues. Germline values: CDR1 SQVTM, CDR2 ANQGSEA. Losses at the gene ends were 3 bases for V and 7 bases for J; bases not matched to a gene: 7. CDR3 loop: CSVDGQGKGNEQFF. The CDR3 nucleotides read TGCAGCGTTGACGGACAGGGGAAGGGGAATGAGCAGTTCTTC.

CDR3 sequence: CASSYSAGTEETQYF. The CDR3 DNA follows: TGTGCCAGCAGTTACTCGGCCGGGACAGAAGAGACCCAGTACTTC. The chain recombines TRBV6-5 with TRBJ2-5; 7 bases are shared with TRBD1. The CDR3 consists of 15 residues. CDR1 MNHEY and CDR2 SVGAGI come from the germline V gene. Trimming took 0 bases from V and 3 from J; bases not matched to a gene: 4.

The rearrangement links TRBV27 to TRBJ2-1, with D tentatively TRBD1 (6 bases). CDR1 MNHEY and CDR2 SMNVEV come from the germline V gene (reference sequence). V lost 5 bases to trimming and J lost 7 bases, with 24 bases between them. There are 17 residues in the CDR3. CDR3 residues: CASSPKTGRFVANEQFF. In nucleotides, the CDR3 is TGTGCCAGCAGTCCTAAGACAGGCCGATTCGTGGCGAATGAGCAGTTCTTC.